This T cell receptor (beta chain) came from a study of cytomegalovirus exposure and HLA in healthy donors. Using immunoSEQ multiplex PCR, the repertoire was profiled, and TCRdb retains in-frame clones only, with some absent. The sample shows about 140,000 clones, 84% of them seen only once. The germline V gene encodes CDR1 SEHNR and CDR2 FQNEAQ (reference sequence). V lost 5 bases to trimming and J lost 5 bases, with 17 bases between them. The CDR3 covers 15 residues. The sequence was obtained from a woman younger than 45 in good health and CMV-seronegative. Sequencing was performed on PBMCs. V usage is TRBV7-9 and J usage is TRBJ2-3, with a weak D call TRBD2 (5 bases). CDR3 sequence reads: CASSPGLDAVDTQYF. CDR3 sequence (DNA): TGTGCCAGCAGCCCCGGACTGGACGCCGTAGATACGCAGTATTTT.